This T cell receptor (beta chain) is from a study of CD8+CD57+ T cells in acquired aplastic anemia. V lost 1 base to trimming and J lost 0 bases, with 10 bases between them. The CDR3 sequence is 17 residues long. CDR1 is MGHDK and CDR2 is SYGVNS in the germline V gene. Sequencing involved patients with CD8+CD57+ cell expansion previously shown by flow cytometry. It was genomic DNA that served as the template for profiling TCR beta VDJ and CDR3. Via MiXCR, TCRdb re-called the reads, giving one row per CDR3 protein. Of 150,000 to 180,000 distinct CDR3 sequences in the sample, roughly 49% were seen once.

Sequenced input: sorted CD4+, CD8+, or CD8+CD57+ T cells (not recorded which) from PBMCs. The TCR comes from a human donor with aplastic anemia. This sequence joins TRBV25-1 and TRBJ2-6; maybe TRBD1 (5 bases). CDR3 sequence: CASSEFQGSSGANVLTF. The CDR3 nucleotides read TGTGCCAGCAGTGAATTCCAGGGCTCCTCTGGGGCCAACGTCCTGACTTTC. The full variable domain, its missing parts supplied by reference TRBV25-1 and TRBJ2-6, is EADIYQTPRYLVIGTGKKITLECSQTMGHDKMYWYQQDPGMELHLIHYSYGVNSTEKGDLSSESTVSRIRTEHFPLTLESARPSHTSQYLCASSEFQGSSGANVLTFGAGSRLTVL.